A single sample is the source of the 24 T cell receptor beta chains below, sequenced in a study of OX40 agonist ivuxolimab in advanced cancers. The method was the immunoSEQ multiplex PCR assay. TCRdb obtained this table from immuneACCESS and retained in-frame rearrangements with V and J assigned. These tables miss some clones; where compared with another copy, unresolved V genes account for less than half of the shortfall, and the remainder is unexplained. The sample has more than 50,000 clones on record, approximately 80% of them singletons. The top ten hold roughly 1.5% of the sample. This sample comprised CD4+ or CD8+ T cells sorted from blood, obtained in a trial of the OX40 agonist ivuxolimab. The receptor set was obtained from an adult with an advanced solid tumor such as melanoma, head and neck, liver or kidney cancer.

The chain recombines TRBV5-1 with TRBJ2-3; D call uncertain. V gave up 7 bases and J gave up 2 bases, with 14 bases separating them. Germline V lookup: CDR1 SGHRS, CDR2 YFSETQ. CDR3 size: 14 residues. In DNA form, the CDR3 reads TGCGCCAGCTCATCCGGGCCCTCCACAGATACGCAGTATTTT. Amino acid sequence: CASSSGPSTDTQYF.

This rearrangement joins TRBV7-8 to TRBJ2-5; 7 nucleotides align to TRBD1. Trimming cost V 4 bases and J 6 bases; bases outside gene matches: 11. The CDR3 is made up of 15 amino acids. Germline CDR1 reads SGHVS; CDR2 reads FQNEAQ. The CDR3 here is CASSSGGHQGQTQYF. CDR3 in DNA: TGTGCCAGCAGCTCAGGGGGACACCAGGGCCAGACCCAGTACTTC. Supplemented by reference TRBV7-8 and TRBJ2-5, the full variable domain reads GAGVSQSPRYKVAKRGQDVALRCDPISGHVSLFWYQQALGQGPEFLTYFQNEAQLDKSGLPSDRFFAERPEGSVSTLKIQRTQQEDSAVYLCASSSGGHQGQTQYFGPGTRLLVL.

This chain uses TRBV5-1 with TRBJ2-1, with 8 bases aligning to TRBD1. The junction had 7 bases not matched to a gene; V was cut back by 4 bases and J by 4 bases. This CDR3 has 15 residues. Per germline, CDR1 SGHRS and CDR2 YFSETQ. In DNA, the CDR3 is TGCGCCAGCAGCCCTGACAGGGGTGCGTACAATGAGCAGTTCTTC. Residues: CASSPDRGAYNEQFF.

This chain joins TRBV9 and TRBJ2-7; no definite D call. Germline V gives CDR1 SGDLS, CDR2 YYNGEE. The CDR3 contains 17 residues. V gave up 0 bases and J gave up 2 bases, with 18 bases separating them. CDR3 nucleotides: TGTGCCAGCAGCGTAGCCGCAAATCCTCTTCTTGCCTACGAGCAGTACTTC. Protein product: CASSVAANPLLAYEQYF.

The gene calls are TRBV19 and TRBJ2-7, with TRBD2 matching 9 bases. V lost 3 bases and J lost 1; bases outside the gene matches: 1. Germline V gene sequence: CDR1 LNHDA, CDR2 SQIVND (reference sequence). This CDR3 is built from 14 residues. The DNA for the CDR3 is TGTGCCAGTAGTATCGGACTAGCGTCCTACGAGCAGTACTTC. The encoded protein is CASSIGLASYEQYF.

This chain uses TRBV27 with TRBJ1-2, with D perhaps matching TRBD1 (5 bases). CDR1 is MNHEY, CDR2 SMNVEV, per germline (reference sequence). The CDR3 has 13 residues. V was shortened by 3 bases and J by 5 bases, with 10 bases between the two germline ends. CDR3 nucleotides: TGTGCCAGCAGTTTCAGTCGGGGGTATGGCTACACCTTC. This translates into CASSFSRGYGYTF.

This chain joins TRBV30 and TRBJ1-6, with a possible D match to TRBD1 (5 bases). The CDR3 consists of 13 residues. With 0 bases removed from V and 9 bases from J, the gap between germline ends came to 9 bases. CDR1 GTSNPN and CDR2 SVGIG come from the germline V gene (reference sequence). The CDR3 DNA reads TGTGCCTGGAGTGTCCAGACAGCTTCACCCCTCCACTTT. Protein product: CAWSVQTASPLHF.

This clone was observed a few times. The genes are TRBV14 and TRBJ2-1; TRBD2 aligns across 8 bases. CDR3 length: 14 amino acids. V lost 4 bases and J lost 4; bases outside the gene matches: 3. The germline gives CDR1 SGHDN, CDR2 FVKESK. The CDR3 sequence: CASSPLAGYNEQFF. The CDR3 DNA follows: TGTGCCAGCAGCCCCCTAGCGGGTTACAATGAGCAGTTCTTC.

The chain combines TRBV15 with TRBJ1-1, with D possibly being TRBD1 (5 bases). Germline CDR1 LNHNV, CDR2 YYDKDF (reference sequence). The CDR3 has 13 residues. The V end was cut by 4 bases, the J end by 1 base, with 7 bases between. The CDR3 DNA reads as TGTGCCACCAGCAAGCAGGGGAACACTGAAGCTTTCTTT. It is translated as CATSKQGNTEAFF.

V and J are TRBV14 and TRBJ2-2, with 7 bases that match TRBD1. The CDR3 totals 17 residues. Germline lookup yields CDR1 SGHDN and CDR2 FVKESK. V was clipped by 0 bases and J by 7 bases; unmatched bases: 11. CDR3 nucleotides: TGTGCCAGCAGCCAAGATCTCCCAGGGGGAGCGGTCGGGGAGCTGTTTTTT. Translation gives CASSQDLPGGAVGELFF.

The CDR3 DNA sequence: TGTGCCAGCAGCGTAGCAGACAACAGAGGGATTGGAAACATTCAGTACTTC. It encodes CASSVADNRGIGNIQYF. The genes are TRBV9 and TRBJ2-4; TRBD2 might be the D (5 bases). Germline V gives CDR1 SGDLS, CDR2 YYNGEE. The length of the CDR3 is 17 residues. V lost 0 bases to trimming and J lost 6 bases, with 19 bases between them. Full variable domain (outside the CDR3, taken from reference TRBV9 and TRBJ2-4): DSGVTQTPKHLITATGQRVTLRCSPRSGDLSVYWYQQSLDQGLQFLIQYYNGEERAKGNILERFSAQQFPDLHSELNLSSLELGDSALYFCASSVADNRGIGNIQYFGAGTRLSVL.

V gene TRBV7-9 combines with J gene TRBJ1-1; tentatively, D is TRBD1 (5 bases). V was pared by 7 bases and J by 1 base, with 16 bases between. In germline, CDR1 is SEHNR, CDR2 FQNEAQ (reference sequence). The CDR3 loop spans 15 amino acids. This chain's CDR3 is CASTPSRGENTEAFF. CDR3 bases: TGTGCCAGCACCCCTAGTCGGGGGGAGAACACTGAAGCTTTCTTT. The full variable domain, completed using reference TRBV7-9 and TRBJ1-1, is DTGVSQNPRHKITKRGQNVTFRCDPISEHNRLYWYRQTLGQGPEFLTYFQNEAQLEKSRLLSDRFSAERPKGSFSTLEIQRTEQGDSAMYLCASTPSRGENTEAFFGQGTRLTVV.

This clone was detected once. The chain carries TRBV7-9 and TRBJ1-3, with unresolved D. The germline CDR1 and CDR2 sequences are SEHNR and FQNEAQ (reference sequence). The CDR3 length is 15 residues. V lost 5 bases to trimming and J lost 0 bases, with 11 bases between them. In DNA, the CDR3 is TGTGCCAGCAGCCAGGACGGCTTCTCTGGAAACACCATATATTTT. Protein product: CASSQDGFSGNTIYF.

The V call is TRBV11-2, the J call TRBJ2-1; the match to TRBD2 covers 9 bases. The junction had 5 bases not matched to a gene; V was cut back by 4 bases and J by 7 bases. CDR3 length: 14 residues. Germline V gene sequence: CDR1 SGHAT, CDR2 FQNNGV. CDR3 residues: CASSYGLARNEQFF. DNA for the CDR3: TGTGCCAGCAGCTACGGACTAGCGCGAAATGAGCAGTTCTTC.

V and J are TRBV18 and TRBJ1-1, with D unclear. Trimming removed 6 bases at V and 2 bases at J, with 10 bases between. The CDR3 spans 13 residues. Germline CDR1 is KGHSH and CDR2 is LQKENI. In nucleotides, the CDR3 is TGTGCCAGCTCTCTGGACCGTAACACTGAAGCTTTCTTT. This translates into CASSLDRNTEAFF. Full variable domain (outside the CDR3, taken from reference TRBV18 and TRBJ1-1): NAGVMQNPRHLVRRRGQEARLRCSPMKGHSHVYWYRQLPEEGLKFMVYLQKENIIDESGMPKERFSAEFPKEGPSILRIQQVVRGDSAAYFCASSLDRNTEAFFGQGTRLTVV.

The V call is TRBV6-1, the J call TRBJ1-5, with TRBD1 identical over 8 bases. This CDR3 is 14 amino acids long. CDR1 MNHNS and CDR2 SASEGT come from the germline V gene. V was clipped by 5 bases and J by 4 bases; unmatched bases: 4. The CDR3 reads CASSSGGRNQPQHF. The CDR3 bases are TGTGCCAGCAGTTCAGGGGGCCGGAATCAGCCCCAGCATTTT.

The chain employs TRBV15 and TRBJ2-3, with TRBD2 matching over 9 bases. CDR1 is LNHNV, CDR2 YYDKDF, per germline (reference sequence). Trimming took 1 base from V and 1 from J; bases not matched to a gene: 3. The CDR3 is 16 amino acids. The CDR3 loop reads CATSRVQREGTDTQYF. CDR3 nucleotide sequence: TGTGCCACCAGCAGAGTGCAGCGGGAGGGCACAGATACGCAGTATTTT. The complete variable domain, with remaining parts taken from reference TRBV15 and TRBJ2-3, reads DAMVIQNPRYQVTQFGKPVTLSCSQTLNHNVMYWYQQKSSQAPKLLFHYYDKDFNNEADTPDNFQSRRPNTSFCFLDIRSPGLGDTAMYLCATSRVQREGTDTQYFGPGTRLTVL.

The chain has TRBV28 and TRBJ2-1; tentative D call: TRBD1 (5 bases). The CDR3 has 16 residues. The V gene lost 4 bases and the J gene lost 8 bases, with 21 bases spanning the gap. The germline V gene has CDR1 MDHEN and CDR2 SYDVKM. The CDR3 DNA reads TGTGCCAGCAGTTACGGTCTAGGGGCCCTGACCTATGAGCAGTTCTTC. This encodes CASSYGLGALTYEQFF. Drawing the rest from reference TRBV28 and TRBJ2-1, the complete variable domain is DVKVTQSSRYLVKRTGEKVFLECVQDMDHENMFWYRQDPGLGLRLIYFSYDVKMKEKGDIPEGYSVSREKKERFSLILESASTNQTSMYLCASSYGLGALTYEQFFGPGTRLTVL.

The chain carries TRBV5-1 and TRBJ2-1; 9 bases match TRBD2. Germline CDR1 is SGHRS and CDR2 is YFSETQ. The CDR3 contains 17 residues. The V segment lost 5 bases and the J segment 0 bases; nucleotides outside the gene matches: 9. In DNA form, the CDR3 reads TGCGCCAGCAGTGGCGGGAGGGATCTCTACTCCTACAATGAGCAGTTCTTC. This encodes CASSGGRDLYSYNEQFF.

The J gene is TRBJ2-7, the V gene TRBV6-1; D ambiguous. The CDR3 is 12 residues long. Per germline, CDR1 MNHNS and CDR2 SASEGT. V was clipped by 2 bases and J by 1 base, with 3 bases between them. CDR3 protein: CASSEFSYEQYF. Written as DNA, the CDR3 is TGTGCCAGCAGTGAATTTTCCTACGAGCAGTACTTC.

As regards this clone: Other DNA sequences from this sample encode an identical CDR3 as well. The chain couples TRBV6-5 to TRBJ2-2; TRBD1 agrees at 9 bases. CDR3 length: 15 residues. V trimming: 6 bases; J trimming: 1 base; junction bases outside the gene matches: 3. Germline CDR1 and CDR2: MNHEY and SVGAGI. The CDR3 DNA is TGTGCCAGCAGGACGACAGGGGGGAACACCGGGGAGCTGTTTTTT. This gives the protein CASRTTGGNTGELFF.

The chain carries TRBV10-3 and TRBJ1-1; no reliable D call. The CDR3 extends over 13 amino acids. Germline V gives CDR1 ENHRY, CDR2 SYGVKD. Trimming cost V 10 bases and J 5 bases, with 17 bases left between them. Here the CDR3 reads CATALPSRTEAFF. The CDR3 DNA follows: TGTGCCACCGCTCTCCCCTCACGGACTGAAGCTTTCTTT.

The chain links TRBV6-1 to TRBJ1-1; a possible D gene is TRBD1 (5 bases). CDR1 is MNHNS, CDR2 SASEGT, per germline. The CDR3 is 14 amino acids. V was shortened by 5 bases and J by 1 base, with 11 bases between the two germline ends. This CDR3 reads CASSPSGPNTEAFF. CDR3 nucleotides: TGTGCCAGCAGTCCTTCAGGGCCGAACACTGAAGCTTTCTTT.

This clone was recorded at least ten times. At one boundary the junction diverges from the germline segment, which might be a read error. The gene calls are TRBV5-1 and TRBJ1-4; 8 bases match TRBD1. Germline V gives CDR1 SGHRS, CDR2 YFSETQ. The CDR3 length is 15 residues. This CDR3 reads CASSLDGTGKYPLTF. DNA of the CDR3: TGCGCCAGCAGCTTGGACGGGACAGGAAAGTACCCATTAACTTTT.